A single sample is the source of the 29 T cell receptor beta chains below, sequenced in a study of regulatory T cells in long-lasting Graves disease. Researchers made TCR beta libraries by using iRepertoire HTBI primers and running Arm-PCR on CDR3 regions. From the multiplex PCR reads, TCRdb called clonotypes with MiXCR, one entry per CDR3 protein. This repertoire shows some 370,000 distinct CDR3 sequences, roughly 20% found once; its top ten account for more than 20%. Time point of the sample: persistent/refractory GD, antithyroid drugs over 5 years with positive TRAb. Preparation of the TCR library used RNA extracted from PBMCs. This specimen was peripheral blood mononuclear cells (PBMCs), taken when the disease was refractory, from a patient treated with antithyroid drugs. Receptor source: a female donor with Graves disease.

This clonotype appeared a few times. The V gene is TRBV7-9, the J gene TRBJ1-2; D gene ambiguous. Germline V CDR1 and CDR2: SEHNR, FQNEAQ (reference sequence). This CDR3 is 17 amino acids long. With 5 bases removed from V and 2 bases from J, the gap between germline ends came to 21 bases. The DNA for the CDR3 is TGTGCCAGCAGCCCTCCGTGGGATATAGGACGGAACTATGGCTACACCTTC. It translates to CASSPPWDIGRNYGYTF.

Of note for this clonotype: A much larger clone is a single base away; this may be a read error. The conserved phenylalanine or tryptophan normally closing the CDR3 is absent here, so this likely arose from a read error. The chain is built from TRBV7-9 and TRBJ2-7, with TRBD2 matching over 14 bases. The germline V gene encodes CDR1 SEHNR and CDR2 FQNEAQ (reference sequence). The CDR3 consists of 16 residues. V was clipped by 0 bases and J by 5 bases; unmatched bases: 3. CDR3 sequence reads: CASSLAGTSGSNEQYL. CDR3 nucleotide sequence: TGTGCCAGCAGCTTAGCCGGGACTAGCGGGAGCAACGAGCAGTACCTC.

This clonotype was seen more than once but under ten times. The chain combines TRBV7-2 with TRBJ2-7; no firm D call. CDR3 length equals 13 residues. Germline-derived CDR1 and CDR2 are SGHTA and FQGNSA. V lost 4 bases and J 4 bases, leaving 11 bases between the germline ends. The CDR3 region is CASSSTPGYEQYF. The CDR3 DNA sequence: TGTGCCAGCAGCTCTACCCCAGGATACGAGCAGTACTTC.

This chain joins TRBV10-3 and TRBJ2-3, with a weak D call TRBD1 (6 bases). V lost 3 bases and J 3 bases, leaving 19 bases between the germline ends. CDR1 and CDR2 from the germline V gene are ENHRY and SYGVKD. This CDR3 contains 17 residues. The CDR3 nucleotides read TGTGCCATCAGTGACCCTGGGGACACGAACCCGACAGATACGCAGTATTTT. This translates into CAISDPGDTNPTDTQYF.

V gene TRBV7-2 combines with J gene TRBJ2-7; tentatively, D is TRBD1 (6 bases). Germline assignment: CDR1 SGHTA and CDR2 FQGNSA. The CDR3 sequence is 14 residues long. Trimming took off 5 bases at V and 6 bases at J, with 17 bases between the two ends. CDR3: CASSPEQGNGEQYF. CDR3 DNA: TGTGCCAGCAGCCCTGAACAGGGAAATGGCGAGCAGTACTTC. The variable domain in full, completed from reference TRBV7-2 and TRBJ2-7, reads GAGVSQSPSNKVTEKGKDVELRCDPISGHTALYWYRQSLGQGLEFLIYFQGNSAPDKSGLPSDRFSAERTGGSVSTLTIQRTQQEDSAVYLCASSPEQGNGEQYFGPGTRLTVT.

The V call is TRBV11-2, the J call TRBJ2-1, with unresolved D. The V end lost 8 bases, the J end lost 4 bases, and 3 bases lay between the germline ends. The germline V gene encodes CDR1 SGHAT and CDR2 FQNNGV. The CDR3 sequence is 10 residues long. The CDR3, as DNA: TGTGCCAGCGGGTACAATGAGCAGTTCTTC. Translating it yields CASGYNEQFF.

This clonotype was observed a few times. The CDR3 region is CASSYGSNSPLHF. The CDR3 DNA follows: TGTGCCAGCAGTTATGGCAGTAATTCACCCCTCCACTTT. The gene calls are TRBV6-9 and TRBJ1-6; D gene ambiguous. There are 13 residues in the CDR3. The V end lost 2 bases, the J end lost 6 bases, and 5 bases lay between the germline ends. Germline assignment: CDR1 MNHGY and CDR2 SVAAGI.

The rearrangement uses TRBV4-3 and TRBJ2-2; D unclear. This CDR3 contains 14 residues. The V end was cut by 0 bases, the J end by 4 bases, with 6 bases between. Germline CDR1 and CDR2: LGHNA and YSLEER. Written as DNA, the CDR3 is TGCGCCAGCAGCCAAGAACCCCTCACCGGGGAGCTGTTTTTT. This codes for CASSQEPLTGELFF.

At least ten counts were recorded for this clonotype. This chain uses TRBV18 with TRBJ1-6, with 7 bases that match TRBD1. The CDR3 sequence is 15 residues long. V lost 3 bases and J lost 3; bases outside the gene matches: 2. Per the germline V gene, CDR1 is KGHSH and CDR2 is LQKENI. CDR3: CASSPGQVYNSPLHF. The CDR3 coding sequence is TGTGCCAGCTCACCTGGACAGGTCTATAATTCACCCCTCCACTTT.

V is TRBV6-5 and J is TRBJ1-1; D is perhaps TRBD1 (5 bases). The V end lost 2 bases, the J end lost 4 bases, and 14 bases lay between the germline ends. The CDR3 is 15 residues long. In germline, CDR1 is MNHEY, CDR2 SVGAGI. This CDR3 reads CASSYPPTGVTEAFF. CDR3 nucleotides: TGTGCCAGCAGTTACCCGCCCACAGGAGTCACTGAAGCTTTCTTT.

The rearrangement joins TRBV7-9 to TRBJ1-3; no clear D. In germline, CDR1 is SEHNR, CDR2 FQNEAQ (reference sequence). V was cut by 2 bases and J by 3 bases, with 14 bases left in between. CDR3 length: 16 residues. CDR3 protein: CASSLPSKGNGNTIYF. The CDR3 coding sequence is TGTGCCAGCAGCTTACCTTCGAAGGGCAATGGAAACACCATATATTTT.

In this sample, this clonotype turned up many times. CDR3 sequence reads: CASSQAVTNIQYF. The CDR3 DNA sequence: TGTGCCAGCAGCCAGGCAGTTACAAACATTCAGTACTTC. V is TRBV3-1 and J is TRBJ2-4; D remains unclear. The germline V gene has CDR1 LGHDT and CDR2 YNNKEL (reference sequence). V was clipped by 3 bases and J by 6 bases, with 9 bases between them. The CDR3 is 13 residues long.

The chain has TRBV20-1 and TRBJ2-1; D call uncertain. V was pared by 4 bases and J by 4 bases, with 8 bases between. Germline assignment: CDR1 DFQATT and CDR2 SNEGSKA (reference sequence). CDR3 length equals 12 residues. The CDR3 loop is CSAIKKYNEQFF. CDR3 DNA: TGCAGTGCTATTAAGAAGTACAATGAGCAGTTCTTC.

This clonotype was counted between two and nine times. The chain recombines TRBV6-2 or TRBV6-3 with TRBJ2-7; no definite D call. V lost 2 bases to trimming and J lost 3 bases, with 11 bases between them. The CDR3 contains 14 residues. CDR1 and CDR2 from the germline V gene are MNHEY and SVGEGT. DNA for the CDR3: TGTGCCAGCAGTTACACCCGTAAAAGCTACGAGCAGTACTTC. Amino acid sequence: CASSYTRKSYEQYF.

This clonotype was observed a few times. The chain is built from TRBV28 and TRBJ2-5; 7 bases line up with TRBD1. The CDR3 runs to 14 residues. J was trimmed by 5 bases and V by 6 bases; bases with no gene match: 9. Germline V gives CDR1 MDHEN, CDR2 SYDVKM. CDR3 amino acids: CASRRGGQWETQYF. CDR3 DNA sequence: TGTGCCAGCAGAAGAGGGGGACAGTGGGAGACCCAGTACTTC.

This clonotype was seen many times. This rearrangement joins TRBV2 to TRBJ2-5; 9 bases agree with TRBD1. With 3 bases clipped from V and 5 bases from J, the junction kept 4 bases outside the gene matches. Germline assignment: CDR1 SNHLY and CDR2 FYNNEI. The length of the CDR3 is 14 residues. This CDR3 is CASSDGQGSETQYF. The CDR3 region has the DNA TGTGCCAGCAGTGACGGACAGGGGTCGGAGACCCAGTACTTC.

Comments on this clonotype: This could be a read error, since a much larger clone is one nucleotide away. V usage is TRBV7-2 and J usage is TRBJ1-2; D is ambiguous. CDR1 and CDR2 from the germline V gene are SGHTA and FQGNSA. The CDR3 length is 13 residues. In DNA form, the CDR3 reads TGTGTCAGCAGCCCGCCTGTAGGCAATGGCTACACCTTC. Amino acid sequence: CVSSPPVGNGYTF.

V and J are TRBV6-2 or TRBV6-3 and TRBJ2-7; 8 bases fit TRBD1. CDR1 is MNHEY, CDR2 SVGEGT, per germline. V lost 5 bases and J lost 3; bases outside the gene matches: 12. This CDR3 has 16 residues. CDR3 DNA: TGTGCCAGCAGTCCTCCCGGGACAGGCACTATCTACGAGCAGTACTTC. Translation: CASSPPGTGTIYEQYF.

This clonotype has a count of ten or more. CDR3 sequence reads: CASSRDGGRRETQYF. Written as DNA, the CDR3 is TGTGCCAGCAGCCGTGATGGCGGGAGGAGGGAGACCCAGTACTTC. This chain connects TRBV7-2 to TRBJ2-5, with 8 bases identical to TRBD2. J was trimmed by 5 bases and V by 5 bases; bases with no gene match: 10. There are 15 residues in the CDR3. The germline V gene encodes CDR1 SGHTA and CDR2 FQGNSA.

The V gene is TRBV28, the J gene TRBJ2-1; D gene uncertain. This CDR3 spans 16 amino acids. Between the trimmed V and J ends, which lost 2 bases and 8 bases, there was a span of 19 bases. Germline V CDR1 and CDR2: MDHEN, SYDVKM. Here the CDR3 reads CASSLPEFEDGDEQFF. In DNA, the CDR3 is TGTGCCAGCAGTTTACCCGAATTCGAGGATGGAGATGAGCAGTTCTTC. Complete variable domain (other parts from reference TRBV28 and TRBJ2-1): DVKVTQSSRYLVKRTGEKVFLECVQDMDHENMFWYRQDPGLGLRLIYFSYDVKMKEKGDIPEGYSVSREKKERFSLILESASTNQTSMYLCASSLPEFEDGDEQFFGPGTRLTVL.

There are a few counts of this clonotype. The V call is TRBV6-1, the J call TRBJ2-7; D uncertain. V gave up 6 bases and J gave up 5 bases, with 14 bases separating them. Germline assignment: CDR1 MNHNS and CDR2 SASEGT. CDR3 length: 13 residues. Here the CDR3 reads CASSPGLGNEQYF. CDR3 sequence (DNA): TGTGCCAGCAGCCCCGGTTTGGGGAACGAGCAGTACTTC.

This clonotype has a handful of counts. The chain recombines TRBV20-1 with TRBJ2-5, with D tentatively TRBD1 (5 bases). Per the germline V gene, CDR1 is DFQATT and CDR2 is SNEGSKA (reference sequence). The CDR3 is made up of 14 amino acids. The ends were cut back, 0 bases at V and 1 base at J, with 9 bases in the middle. The CDR3 region has the DNA TGCAGTGCTAGAGATTTCACAGGCCAAGAGACCCAGTACTTC. It codes for CSARDFTGQETQYF.

Many counts were recorded for this clonotype. This chain joins TRBV30 and TRBJ1-5; D gene ambiguous. The CDR3 runs to 13 residues. With 5 bases removed from V and 0 bases from J, the gap between germline ends came to 8 bases. In germline, CDR1 is GTSNPN, CDR2 SVGIG (reference sequence). CDR3 DNA sequence: TGTGCCTGGGCTACGAGTAGCAATCAGCCCCAGCATTTT. It is translated as CAWATSSNQPQHF. Full variable domain (rest looked up from reference TRBV30 and TRBJ1-5): SQTIHQWPATLVQPVGSPLSLECTVEGTSNPNLYWYRQAAGRGLQLLFYSVGIGQISSEVPQNLSASRPQDRQFILSSKKLLLSDSGFYLCAWATSSNQPQHFGDGTRLSIL.

The genes are TRBV18 and TRBJ2-3, with 8 bases fitting TRBD2. J was trimmed by 5 bases and V by 3 bases; bases with no gene match: 7. This CDR3 spans 15 amino acids. CDR1 KGHSH and CDR2 LQKENI come from the germline V gene. CDR3 sequence reads: CASSPSGGAKDTQYF. CDR3 coding DNA: TGTGCCAGCTCACCCTCGGGGGGGGCAAAAGATACGCAGTATTTT.

The gene calls are TRBV6-5 and TRBJ2-5; TRBD2 aligns across 9 bases. This CDR3 is built from 16 residues. With V trimmed by 0 bases and J by 5 bases, 7 bases remained unmatched. CDR1 MNHEY and CDR2 SVGAGI come from the germline V gene. CDR3 coding DNA: TGTGCCAGCAGTTACTCAGCGGGAGGTGGGGTGGAGACCCAGTACTTC. This encodes CASSYSAGGGVETQYF.

The V gene is TRBV30, the J gene TRBJ2-2, with D hard to call. This CDR3 has 16 amino acids. V dropped 1 base and J dropped 0 bases, with 12 bases sitting between them. CDR1 is GTSNPN and CDR2 is SVGIG in the germline V gene (reference sequence). For the CDR3, the DNA is TGTGCCTGGAGTGACGAGACTTACGCGAACACCGGGGAGCTGTTTTTT. Amino acids: CAWSDETYANTGELFF.

This CDR3 reads CSVNSQLNTEAFF. The CDR3 coding sequence is TGCAGCGTTAACTCCCAGCTGAACACTGAAGCTTTCTTT. This rearrangement joins TRBV29-1 to TRBJ1-1; D is ambiguous. The germline V and J ends were trimmed by 5 bases and 0 bases, with 10 bases remaining between them. Germline V CDR1 and CDR2: SQVTM, ANQGSEA. The CDR3 consists of 13 residues.

In this sample, this clonotype turned up a few times. The V call is TRBV19, the J call TRBJ2-6; TRBD1 might be the D (6 bases). Trimming pared 6 bases from V and 0 bases from J, leaving 18 bases between. Looked up from germline, CDR1 is LNHDA and CDR2 is SQIVND (reference sequence). There are 18 residues in the CDR3. The CDR3 is CASSQTWTVLSGANVLTF. In nucleotides, the CDR3 is TGTGCCAGTAGCCAGACTTGGACAGTCCTCTCTGGGGCCAACGTCCTGACTTTC.

Only a few counts were recorded for this clonotype. This sequence joins TRBV6-2 or TRBV6-3 and TRBJ1-4; tentative D call: TRBD1 (5 bases). Deletions cut 0 bases from V and 2 bases from J, with 7 bases between. CDR1 is MNHEY, CDR2 SVGEGT, per germline. There are 15 residues in the CDR3. The CDR3 sequence: CASSYSRGTNEKLFF. The CDR3 bases are TGTGCCAGCAGTTACTCGAGGGGTACTAATGAAAAACTGTTTTTT.